This T cell receptor beta chain stems from a study of CD8 T cells in Susac syndrome. The germline V gene encodes CDR1 DFQATT and CDR2 SNEGSKA (reference sequence). There are 13 residues in the CDR3. V shed 3 bases and J shed 4 bases, with 11 bases lying between them. Diagnostic criteria defined recently for definite or probable disease were met by the Susac syndrome patients. Reverse transcription of about 0.45 to 1 ug RNA was performed with random hexamers. Amplification of TCR beta CDR3 by immunoSEQ multiplex PCR spanned 54 Vbeta and 13 Jbeta. A single record per CDR3 protein comes from TCRdb applying MiXCR to the immunoSEQ multiplex PCR reads. The sample contains 200,000 to 300,000 distinct CDR3 sequences, less than 96% of which appear only once.

This clonotype was obtained from a human donor with Susac syndrome. V and J are TRBV20-1 and TRBJ2-3; D perhaps matches TRBD1 (6 bases). The sample consisted of CD4+ T cells from PBMCs. The CDR3 sequence: CSASRAGADTQYF. CDR3 coding DNA: TGCAGTGCTAGCAGGGCAGGGGCAGATACGCAGTATTTT.